This entry features one T cell receptor beta chain sequence. This receptor's antigen is unknown. No much larger clone is present one base from it, and per-base qualities are unavailable. The CDR3 starts with the cysteine, ends with the phenylalanine, and has 14 residues. Only the CDR3 part of the read is kept: 42 bases, read in frame from the first base. At the junction V is shortened by 7 bases and J by 4 bases; bases outside the gene matches: 7. Looking up the germline V gene (reference sequence) yields CDR1 LNHDA and CDR2 SQIVND. The collaborating institutions used their own protocols to collect whole blood in K2EDTA tubes. For TCRbeta analysis, collaborators shipped samples in one of three forms: frozen whole blood, isolated PBMCs, or DNA extracted from either of those sample types. The immunoSEQ Assay, a bias-controlled multiplex PCR, was used to amplify TCRbeta CDR3 regions from genomic DNA. The source study handled its data this way. Nucleated cell counts per sample were estimated from amplification of reference gene primers within the assay. To quantify the absolute abundance of each unique TCRbeta CDR3 rearrangement, sequence reads were collapsed and filtered. For each sample, productive Simpson clonality was calculated by taking the square root of Simpson's diversity index across productive rearrangements. TCRdb limited this immuneACCESS table to in-frame rearrangements with V and J called. A share of clones is missing; checked studies link under half to unresolved V genes, and the rest is unexplained. V, J and clone size are taken as reported in that table, and D and trimming were inferred from the DNA itself. In all, the sample holds around 40,000 clones, and 70% to 90% of those were seen once. The ten largest clonotypes hold roughly 15% of the sample.

The data originate from a study of blood T cell repertoires in COVID-19 (dated by TCRdb to 2020 to 2021). The study in broad terms: Samples from collaborators originated in the United States, Italy and Spain and spanned both the acute and convalescent phases of COVID-19. The prospective study material was composed of cDNA or gDNA derived from T cells, B-cell-depleted T cells, or PBMCs. The dataset comprised deeply sampled blood TCRbeta repertoires from subjects exposed to, actively infected with, or recovered from COVID-19. The repertoires were released in a freely available public database intended as a resource for research on the immune response to SARS-CoV-2. The samples were drawn from the first 160 participants of the ongoing ImmuneRACE study and from under 1,500 subjects provided by 6 global collaborators. Nearly every sample came with metadata listing a de-identified subject ID, COVID-19 status, age in years and sex. Where available, HLA class I and class II types were taken from metadata supplied by the sample provider and were not determined by assay-based typing. On the study overall, not on this receptor specifically: Clinical and demographic metadata were provided uncurated, with the amount varying by source and participant.

The sequence was collected from a human donor in a cohort sampled during active COVID-19. This receptor chain uses TRBV19 and TRBJ1-5, with 7 central nucleotides matching TRBD1. Sequenced material: peripheral blood. Here the CDR3 is given as CASTPQTGNQPQHF. The DNA sequence is TGTGCCAGTACCCCACAGACAGGGAATCAGCCCCAGCATTTT.